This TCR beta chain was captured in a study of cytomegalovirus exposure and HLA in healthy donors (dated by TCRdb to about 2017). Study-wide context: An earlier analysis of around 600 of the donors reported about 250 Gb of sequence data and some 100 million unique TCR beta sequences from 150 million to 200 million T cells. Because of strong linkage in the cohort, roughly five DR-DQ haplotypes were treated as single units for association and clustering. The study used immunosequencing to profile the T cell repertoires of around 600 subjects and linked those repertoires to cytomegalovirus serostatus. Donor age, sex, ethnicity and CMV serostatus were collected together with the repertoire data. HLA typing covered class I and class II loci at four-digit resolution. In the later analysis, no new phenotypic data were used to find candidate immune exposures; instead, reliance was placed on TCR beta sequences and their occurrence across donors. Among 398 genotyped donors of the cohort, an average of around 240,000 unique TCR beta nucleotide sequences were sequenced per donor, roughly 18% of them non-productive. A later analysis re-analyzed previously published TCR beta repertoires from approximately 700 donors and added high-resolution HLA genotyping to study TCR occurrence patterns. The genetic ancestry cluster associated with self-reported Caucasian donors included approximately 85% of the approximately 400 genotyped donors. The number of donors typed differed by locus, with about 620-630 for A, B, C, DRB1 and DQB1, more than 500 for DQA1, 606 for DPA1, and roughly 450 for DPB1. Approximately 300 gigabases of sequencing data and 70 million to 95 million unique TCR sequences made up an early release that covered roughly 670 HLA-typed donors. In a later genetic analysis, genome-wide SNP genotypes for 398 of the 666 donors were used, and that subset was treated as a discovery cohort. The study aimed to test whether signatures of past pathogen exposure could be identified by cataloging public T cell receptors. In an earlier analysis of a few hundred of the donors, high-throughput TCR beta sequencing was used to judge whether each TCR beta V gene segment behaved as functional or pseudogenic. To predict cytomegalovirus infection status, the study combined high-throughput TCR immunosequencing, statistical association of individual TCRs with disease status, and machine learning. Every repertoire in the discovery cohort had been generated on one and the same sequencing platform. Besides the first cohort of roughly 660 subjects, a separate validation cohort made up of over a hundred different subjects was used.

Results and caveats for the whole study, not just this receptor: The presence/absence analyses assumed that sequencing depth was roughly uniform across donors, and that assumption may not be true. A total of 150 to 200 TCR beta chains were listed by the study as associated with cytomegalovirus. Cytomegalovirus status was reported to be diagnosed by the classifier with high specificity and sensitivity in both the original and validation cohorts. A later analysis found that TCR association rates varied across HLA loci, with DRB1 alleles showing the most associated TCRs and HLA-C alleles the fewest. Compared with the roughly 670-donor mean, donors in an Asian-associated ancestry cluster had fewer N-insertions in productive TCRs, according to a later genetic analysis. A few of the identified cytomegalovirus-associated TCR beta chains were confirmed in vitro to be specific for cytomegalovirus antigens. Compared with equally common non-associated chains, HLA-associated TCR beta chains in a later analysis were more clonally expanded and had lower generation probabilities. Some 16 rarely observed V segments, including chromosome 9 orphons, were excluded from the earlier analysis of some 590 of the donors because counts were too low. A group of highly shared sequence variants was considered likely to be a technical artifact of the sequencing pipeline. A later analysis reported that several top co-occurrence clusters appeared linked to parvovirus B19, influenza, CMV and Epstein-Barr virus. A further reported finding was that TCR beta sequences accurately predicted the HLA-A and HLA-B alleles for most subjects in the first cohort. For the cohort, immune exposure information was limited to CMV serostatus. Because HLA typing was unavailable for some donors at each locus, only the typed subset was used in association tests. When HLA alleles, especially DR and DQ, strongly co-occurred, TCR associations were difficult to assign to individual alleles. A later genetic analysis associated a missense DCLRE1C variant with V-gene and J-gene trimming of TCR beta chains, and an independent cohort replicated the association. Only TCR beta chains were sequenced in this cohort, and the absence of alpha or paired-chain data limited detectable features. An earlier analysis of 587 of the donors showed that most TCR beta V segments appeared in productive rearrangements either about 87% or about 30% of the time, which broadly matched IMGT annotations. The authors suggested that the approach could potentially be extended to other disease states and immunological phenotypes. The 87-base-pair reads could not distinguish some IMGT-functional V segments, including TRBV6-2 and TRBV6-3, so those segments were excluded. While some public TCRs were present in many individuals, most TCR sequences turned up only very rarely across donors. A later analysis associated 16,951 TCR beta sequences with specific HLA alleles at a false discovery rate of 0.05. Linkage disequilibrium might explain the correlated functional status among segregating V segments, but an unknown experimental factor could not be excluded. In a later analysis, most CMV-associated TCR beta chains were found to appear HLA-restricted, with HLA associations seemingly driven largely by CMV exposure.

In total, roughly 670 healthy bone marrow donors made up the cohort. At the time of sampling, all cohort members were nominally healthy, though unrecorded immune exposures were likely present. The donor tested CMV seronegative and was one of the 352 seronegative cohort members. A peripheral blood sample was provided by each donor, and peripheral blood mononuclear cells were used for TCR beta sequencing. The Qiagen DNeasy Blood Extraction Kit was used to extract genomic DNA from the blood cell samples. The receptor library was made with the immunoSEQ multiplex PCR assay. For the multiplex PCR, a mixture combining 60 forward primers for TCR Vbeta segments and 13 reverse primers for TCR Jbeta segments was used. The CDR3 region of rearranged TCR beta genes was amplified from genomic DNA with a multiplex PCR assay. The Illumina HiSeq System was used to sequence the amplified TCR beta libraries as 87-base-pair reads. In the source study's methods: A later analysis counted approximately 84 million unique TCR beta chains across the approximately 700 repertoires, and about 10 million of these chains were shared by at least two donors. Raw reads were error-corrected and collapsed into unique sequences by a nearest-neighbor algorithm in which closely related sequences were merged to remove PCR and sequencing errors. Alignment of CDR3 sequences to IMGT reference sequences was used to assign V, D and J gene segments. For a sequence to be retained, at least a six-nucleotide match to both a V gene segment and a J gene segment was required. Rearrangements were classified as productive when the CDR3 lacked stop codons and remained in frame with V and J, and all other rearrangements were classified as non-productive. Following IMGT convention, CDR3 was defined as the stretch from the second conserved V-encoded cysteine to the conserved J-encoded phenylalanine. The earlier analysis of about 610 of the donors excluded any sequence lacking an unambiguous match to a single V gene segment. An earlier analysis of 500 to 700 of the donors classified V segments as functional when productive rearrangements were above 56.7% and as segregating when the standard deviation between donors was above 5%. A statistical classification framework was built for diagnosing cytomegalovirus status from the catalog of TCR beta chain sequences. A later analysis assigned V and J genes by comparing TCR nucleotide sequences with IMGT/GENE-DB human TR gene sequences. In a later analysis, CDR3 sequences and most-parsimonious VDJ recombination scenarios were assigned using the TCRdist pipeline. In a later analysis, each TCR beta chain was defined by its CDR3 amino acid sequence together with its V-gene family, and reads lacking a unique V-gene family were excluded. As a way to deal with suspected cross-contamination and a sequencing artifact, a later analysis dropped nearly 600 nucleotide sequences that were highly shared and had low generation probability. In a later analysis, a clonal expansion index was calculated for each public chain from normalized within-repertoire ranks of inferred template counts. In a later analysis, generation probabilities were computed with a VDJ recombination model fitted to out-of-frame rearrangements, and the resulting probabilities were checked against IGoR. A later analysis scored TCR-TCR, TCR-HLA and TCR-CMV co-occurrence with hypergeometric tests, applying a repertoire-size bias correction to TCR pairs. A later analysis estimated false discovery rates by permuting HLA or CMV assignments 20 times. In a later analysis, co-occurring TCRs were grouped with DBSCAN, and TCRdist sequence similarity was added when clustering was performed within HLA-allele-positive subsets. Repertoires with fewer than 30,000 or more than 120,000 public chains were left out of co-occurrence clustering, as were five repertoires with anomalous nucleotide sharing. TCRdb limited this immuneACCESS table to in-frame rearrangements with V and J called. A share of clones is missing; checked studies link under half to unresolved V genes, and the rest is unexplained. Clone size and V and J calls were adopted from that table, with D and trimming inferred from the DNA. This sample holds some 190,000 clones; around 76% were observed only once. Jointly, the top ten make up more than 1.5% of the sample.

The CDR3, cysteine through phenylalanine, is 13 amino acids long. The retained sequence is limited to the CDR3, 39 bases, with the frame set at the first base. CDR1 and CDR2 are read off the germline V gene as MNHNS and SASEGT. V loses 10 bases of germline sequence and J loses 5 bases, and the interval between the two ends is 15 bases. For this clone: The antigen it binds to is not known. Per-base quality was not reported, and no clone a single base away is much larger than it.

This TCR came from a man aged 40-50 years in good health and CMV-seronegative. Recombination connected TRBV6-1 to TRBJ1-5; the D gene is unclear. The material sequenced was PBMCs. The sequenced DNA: TGTGCCACCCTCCGGCAGGTGGATCAGCCCCAGCATTTT. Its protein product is CATLRQVDQPQHF.